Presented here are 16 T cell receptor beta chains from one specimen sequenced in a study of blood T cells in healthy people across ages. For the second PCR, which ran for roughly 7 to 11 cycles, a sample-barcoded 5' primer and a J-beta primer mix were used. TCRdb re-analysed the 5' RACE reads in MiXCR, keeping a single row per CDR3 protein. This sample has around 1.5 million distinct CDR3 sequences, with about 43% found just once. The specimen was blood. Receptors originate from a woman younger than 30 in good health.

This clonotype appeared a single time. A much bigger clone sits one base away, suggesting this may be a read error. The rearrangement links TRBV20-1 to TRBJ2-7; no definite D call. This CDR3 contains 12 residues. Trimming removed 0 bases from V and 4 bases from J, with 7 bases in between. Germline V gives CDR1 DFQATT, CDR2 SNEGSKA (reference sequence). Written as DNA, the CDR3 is TGCAGTGCTAGAGAGCAGACTTACGAGCAGTACTTC. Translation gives CSAREQTYEQYF.

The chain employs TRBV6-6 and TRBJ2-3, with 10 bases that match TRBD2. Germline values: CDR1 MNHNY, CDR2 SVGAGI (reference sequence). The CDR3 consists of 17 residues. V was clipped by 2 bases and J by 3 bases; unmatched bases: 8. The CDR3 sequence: CASSYGASGSRTDTQYF. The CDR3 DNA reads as TGTGCCAGCAGTTACGGGGCTAGCGGGAGTAGGACAGATACGCAGTATTTT.

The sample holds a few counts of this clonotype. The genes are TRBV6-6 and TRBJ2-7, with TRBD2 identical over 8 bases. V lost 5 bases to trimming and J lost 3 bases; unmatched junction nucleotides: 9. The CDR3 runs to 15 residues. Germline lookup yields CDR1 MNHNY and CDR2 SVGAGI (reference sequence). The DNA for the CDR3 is TGTGCCAGCAGTGCCCAAAGCGGGAGTTTCTACGAGCAGTACTTC. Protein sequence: CASSAQSGSFYEQYF.

This chain's CDR3 is CSAPGSGQETQYF. The CDR3 bases are TGCAGTGCCCCGGGTAGCGGGCAGGAGACCCAGTACTTC. The chain combines TRBV20-1 with TRBJ2-5, with 7 bases identical to TRBD2. J gave up 5 bases and V 6 bases, and 9 bases lay outside the gene matches. This CDR3 is built from 13 residues. Germline loops: CDR1 DFQATT, CDR2 SNEGSKA (reference sequence).

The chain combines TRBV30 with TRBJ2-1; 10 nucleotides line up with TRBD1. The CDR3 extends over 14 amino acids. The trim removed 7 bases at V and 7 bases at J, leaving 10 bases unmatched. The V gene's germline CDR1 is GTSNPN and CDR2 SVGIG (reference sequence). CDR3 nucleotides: TGTGCCTCAACGGACAGGGGGAAAATGAATGAGCAGTTCTTC. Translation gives CASTDRGKMNEQFF.

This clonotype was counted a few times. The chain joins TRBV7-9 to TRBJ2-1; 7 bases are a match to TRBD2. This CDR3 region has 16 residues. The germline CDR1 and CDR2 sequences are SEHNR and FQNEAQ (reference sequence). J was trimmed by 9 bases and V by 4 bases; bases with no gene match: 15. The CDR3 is CASSSLAEHFSGEQFF. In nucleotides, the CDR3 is TGTGCCAGCAGCTCCCTAGCGGAACACTTTAGCGGTGAGCAGTTCTTC.

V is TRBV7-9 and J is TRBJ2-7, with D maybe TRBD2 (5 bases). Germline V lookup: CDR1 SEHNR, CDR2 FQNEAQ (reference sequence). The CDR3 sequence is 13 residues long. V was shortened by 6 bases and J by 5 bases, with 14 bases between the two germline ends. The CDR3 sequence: CASRGLLEHEQYF. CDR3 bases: TGTGCCAGCAGAGGACTTTTAGAGCACGAGCAGTACTTC.

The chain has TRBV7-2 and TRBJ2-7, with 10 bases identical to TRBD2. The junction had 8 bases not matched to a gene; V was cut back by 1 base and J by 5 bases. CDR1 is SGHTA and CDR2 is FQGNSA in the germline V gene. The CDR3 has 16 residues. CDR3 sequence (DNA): TGTGCCAGCAGCTTAGTCTCTAGCGGGAGAGTGGACGAGCAGTACTTC. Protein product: CASSLVSSGRVDEQYF.

CDR3 residues: CASSPRDRGTNEQFF. CDR3 nucleotide sequence: TGTGCCAGCTCTCCCAGGGACAGGGGAACTAATGAGCAGTTCTTC. The chain uses TRBV6-6 and TRBJ2-1, with 10 bases lining up with TRBD1. This CDR3 is built from 15 residues. Germline assignment: CDR1 MNHNY and CDR2 SVGAGI (reference sequence). The J segment lost 7 bases and the V segment lost 8 bases, leaving 11 bases of the junction unmatched.

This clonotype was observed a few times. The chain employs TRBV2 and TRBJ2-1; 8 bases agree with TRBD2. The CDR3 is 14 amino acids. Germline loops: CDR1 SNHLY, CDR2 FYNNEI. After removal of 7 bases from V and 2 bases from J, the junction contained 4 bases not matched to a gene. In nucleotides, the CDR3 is TGTGCCAGCAAACTAGCGGCCCCCTACAATGAGCAGTTCTTC. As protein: CASKLAAPYNEQFF.

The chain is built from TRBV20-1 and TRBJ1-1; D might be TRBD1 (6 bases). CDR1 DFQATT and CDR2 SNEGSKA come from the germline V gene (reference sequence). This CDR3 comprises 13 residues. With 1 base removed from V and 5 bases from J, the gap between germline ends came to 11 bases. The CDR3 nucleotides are TGCAGTGCTAGAGGCAGGGGAGGGACTGAAGCTTTCTTT. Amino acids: CSARGRGGTEAFF.

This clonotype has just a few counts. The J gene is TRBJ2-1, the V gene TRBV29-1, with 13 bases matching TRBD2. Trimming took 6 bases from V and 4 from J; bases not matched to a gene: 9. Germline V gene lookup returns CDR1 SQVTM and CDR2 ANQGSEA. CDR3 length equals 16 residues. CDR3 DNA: TGCAGCGTCGCCCAGATACTAGCGGGAGGGTACAATGAGCAGTTCTTC. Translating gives CSVAQILAGGYNEQFF.

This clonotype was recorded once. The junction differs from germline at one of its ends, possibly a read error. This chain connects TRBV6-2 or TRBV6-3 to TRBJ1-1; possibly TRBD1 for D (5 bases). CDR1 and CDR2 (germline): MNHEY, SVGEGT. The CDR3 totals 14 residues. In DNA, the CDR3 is TGTGCCCGCAGTTACTCGACAGCGAACACTGAAGCTTTCTTT. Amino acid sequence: CARSYSTANTEAFF.

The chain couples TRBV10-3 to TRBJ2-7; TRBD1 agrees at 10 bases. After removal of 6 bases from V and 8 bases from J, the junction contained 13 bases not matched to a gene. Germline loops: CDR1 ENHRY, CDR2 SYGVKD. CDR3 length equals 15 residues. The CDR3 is CAIRTGTGDGYKQYF. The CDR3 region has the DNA TGTGCCATCAGGACGGGGACAGGGGATGGATACAAGCAGTACTTC.

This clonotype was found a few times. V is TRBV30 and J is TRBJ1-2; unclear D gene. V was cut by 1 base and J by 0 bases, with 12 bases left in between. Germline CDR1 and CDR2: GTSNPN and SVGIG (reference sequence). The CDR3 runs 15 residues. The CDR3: CAWSGGSPANYGYTF. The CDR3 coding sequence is TGTGCCTGGAGTGGAGGCTCGCCAGCTAACTATGGCTACACCTTC.

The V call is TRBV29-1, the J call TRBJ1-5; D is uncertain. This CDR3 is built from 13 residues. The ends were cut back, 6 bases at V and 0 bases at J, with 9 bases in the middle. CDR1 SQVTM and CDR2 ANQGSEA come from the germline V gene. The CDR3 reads CSVLDGSNQPQHF. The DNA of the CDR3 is TGCAGCGTATTAGACGGTAGCAATCAGCCCCAGCATTTT.